This T cell receptor (beta chain) was obtained from a study of identical twins. MiXCR, run by TCRdb on the 5' RACE reads, gives a single entry per CDR3 protein. Of 220,000 or so distinct CDR3 sequences listed, about 7% are singletons. In this sample, this clonotype turned up many times. Trimming left V 2 bases short and J 1 base short, with 15 bases between. Germline assignment: CDR1 SGHRS and CDR2 YFSETQ. This CDR3 spans 16 amino acids. These data were also reused for a study on yellow fever vaccine responses in identical twins. As that study records: Twins' vaccine T cell responses were reported to seem partly convergent and partly personalized.

The genes are TRBV5-1 and TRBJ2-5; D may be TRBD2 (6 bases). The clonotype originates from a woman aged 18-35 years in good health. Sequencing input: memory (CD45RO+) T cells sorted from blood. CDR3 coding DNA: TGCGCCAGCAGCTTCGGGGGTGGACGGGGCCAAGAGACCCAGTACTTC. It encodes CASSFGGGRGQETQYF.